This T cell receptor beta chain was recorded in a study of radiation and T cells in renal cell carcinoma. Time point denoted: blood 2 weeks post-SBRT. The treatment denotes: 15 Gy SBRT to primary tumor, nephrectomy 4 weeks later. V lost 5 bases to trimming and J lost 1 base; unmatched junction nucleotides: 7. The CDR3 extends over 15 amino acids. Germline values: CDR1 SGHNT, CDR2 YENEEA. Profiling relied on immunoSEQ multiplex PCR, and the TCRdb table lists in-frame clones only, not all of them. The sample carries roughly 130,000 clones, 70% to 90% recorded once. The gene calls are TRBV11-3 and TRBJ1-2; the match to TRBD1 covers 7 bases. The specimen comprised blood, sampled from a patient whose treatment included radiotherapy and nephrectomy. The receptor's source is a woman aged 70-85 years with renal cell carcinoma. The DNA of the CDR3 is TGTGCCAGCAGCACCCCCGGGACAGTTAACTATGGCTACACCTTC. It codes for CASSTPGTVNYGYTF.